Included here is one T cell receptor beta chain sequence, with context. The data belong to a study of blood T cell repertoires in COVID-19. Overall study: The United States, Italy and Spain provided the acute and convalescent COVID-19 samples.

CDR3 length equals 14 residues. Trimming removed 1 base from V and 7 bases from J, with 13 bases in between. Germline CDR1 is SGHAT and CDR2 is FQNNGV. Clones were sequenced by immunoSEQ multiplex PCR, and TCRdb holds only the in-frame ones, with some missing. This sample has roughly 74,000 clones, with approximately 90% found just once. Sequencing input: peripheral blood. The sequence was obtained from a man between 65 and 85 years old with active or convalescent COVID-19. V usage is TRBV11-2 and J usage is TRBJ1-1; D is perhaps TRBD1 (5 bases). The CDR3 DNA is TGTGCCAGCAGCTTAGCGGCGGGGGGAATTGAAGCTTTCTTT. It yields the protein CASSLAAGGIEAFF.